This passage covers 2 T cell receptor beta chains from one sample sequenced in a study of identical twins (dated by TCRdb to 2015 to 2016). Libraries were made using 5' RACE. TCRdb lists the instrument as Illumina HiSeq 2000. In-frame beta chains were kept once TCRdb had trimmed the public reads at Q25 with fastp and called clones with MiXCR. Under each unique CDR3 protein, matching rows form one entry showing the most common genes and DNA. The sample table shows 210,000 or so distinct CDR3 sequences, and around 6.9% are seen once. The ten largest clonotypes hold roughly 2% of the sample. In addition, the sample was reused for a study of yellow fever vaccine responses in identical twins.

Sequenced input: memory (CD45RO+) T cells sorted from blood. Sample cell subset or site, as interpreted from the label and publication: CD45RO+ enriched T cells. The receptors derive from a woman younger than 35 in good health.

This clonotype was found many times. The CDR3 spells CAWTSGGDTQYF. CDR3 coding DNA: TGTGCCTGGACCAGCGGGGGAGATACGCAGTATTTT. V is TRBV30 and J is TRBJ2-3, with TRBD2 matching 8 bases. J gave up 5 bases and V 4 bases, and 2 bases lay outside the gene matches. Per the germline V gene, CDR1 is GTSNPN and CDR2 is SVGIG (reference sequence). The CDR3 spans 12 residues.

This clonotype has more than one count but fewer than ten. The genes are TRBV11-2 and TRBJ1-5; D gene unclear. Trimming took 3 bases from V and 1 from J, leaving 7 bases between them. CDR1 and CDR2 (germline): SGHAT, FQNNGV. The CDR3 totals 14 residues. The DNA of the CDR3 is TGTGCCAGCAGCTTTCAGGCGAGCAATCAGCCCCAGCATTTT. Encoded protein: CASSFQASNQPQHF.